This T cell receptor (beta chain) was found in a study of OX40 agonist ivuxolimab in advanced cancers. Study-wide context: Patients treated during dose escalation were battling hepatocellular carcinoma, melanoma, renal cell or head and neck cancer. A partial response was reached by three patients: one with hepatocellular carcinoma and two with cutaneous melanoma.

The CDR3 has 15 residues. CDR1 MNHEY and CDR2 SVGAGI come from the germline V gene. V lost 6 bases to trimming and J lost 5 bases, with 17 bases between them. In the case of this clone: Antigen unknown.

Whole-study results and caveats: The CD4+ and CD8+ T cells in the blood had expanded clonally by week 6 at 0.1 to 3.0 mg/kg. In the expanded peripheral T cells, antigen specificity was never determined.

Sequencing was performed with immunoSEQ multiplex PCR; in TCRdb, only in-frame clones are kept and a portion is missing. The repertoire consists of approximately 72,000 clones, with 80% to 90% occurring once and the leading ten covering about 0.9%. This clonotype was obtained from an adult with an advanced solid tumor such as melanoma, head and neck, liver or kidney cancer. The chain couples TRBV6-5 to TRBJ1-5; D perhaps matches TRBD1 (5 bases). The starting material was CD4+ or CD8+ T cells sorted from blood, obtained in a trial of the OX40 agonist ivuxolimab. CDR3 protein: CASRLNRDPYQPQHF. In DNA, the CDR3 is TGTGCCAGCAGGTTAAACCGGGACCCTTATCAGCCCCAGCATTTT.